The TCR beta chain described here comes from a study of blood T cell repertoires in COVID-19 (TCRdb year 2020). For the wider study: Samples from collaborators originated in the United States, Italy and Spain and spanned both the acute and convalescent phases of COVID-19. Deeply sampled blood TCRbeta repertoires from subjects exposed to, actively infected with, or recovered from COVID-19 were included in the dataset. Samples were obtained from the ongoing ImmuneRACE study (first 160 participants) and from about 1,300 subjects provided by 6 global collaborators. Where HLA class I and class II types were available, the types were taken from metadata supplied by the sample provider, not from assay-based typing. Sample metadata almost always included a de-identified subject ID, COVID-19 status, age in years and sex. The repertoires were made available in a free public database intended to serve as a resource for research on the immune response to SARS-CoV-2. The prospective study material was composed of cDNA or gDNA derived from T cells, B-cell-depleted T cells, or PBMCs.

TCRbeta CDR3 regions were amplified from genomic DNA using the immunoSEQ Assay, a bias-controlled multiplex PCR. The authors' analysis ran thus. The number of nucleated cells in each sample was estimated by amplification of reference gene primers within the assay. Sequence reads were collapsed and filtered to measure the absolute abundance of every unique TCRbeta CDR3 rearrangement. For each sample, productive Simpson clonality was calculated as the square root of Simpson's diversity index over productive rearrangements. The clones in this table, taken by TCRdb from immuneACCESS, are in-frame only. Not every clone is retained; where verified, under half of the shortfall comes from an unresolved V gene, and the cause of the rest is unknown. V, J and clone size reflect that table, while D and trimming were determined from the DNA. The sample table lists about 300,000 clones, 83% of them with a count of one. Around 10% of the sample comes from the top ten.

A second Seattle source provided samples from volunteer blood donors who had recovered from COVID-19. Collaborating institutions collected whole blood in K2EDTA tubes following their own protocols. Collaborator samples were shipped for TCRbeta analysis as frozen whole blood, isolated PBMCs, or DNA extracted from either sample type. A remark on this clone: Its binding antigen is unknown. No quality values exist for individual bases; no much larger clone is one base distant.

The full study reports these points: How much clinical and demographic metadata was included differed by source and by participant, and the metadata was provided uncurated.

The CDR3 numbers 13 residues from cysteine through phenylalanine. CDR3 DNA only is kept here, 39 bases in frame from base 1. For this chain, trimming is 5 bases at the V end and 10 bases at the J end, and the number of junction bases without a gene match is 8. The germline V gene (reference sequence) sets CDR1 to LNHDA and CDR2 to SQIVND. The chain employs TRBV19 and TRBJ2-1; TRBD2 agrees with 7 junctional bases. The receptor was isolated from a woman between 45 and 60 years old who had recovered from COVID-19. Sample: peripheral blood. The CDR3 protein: CASSPRGEWEQFF. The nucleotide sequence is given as TGTGCCAGTAGTCCTCGGGGGGAGTGGGAGCAGTTCTTC.